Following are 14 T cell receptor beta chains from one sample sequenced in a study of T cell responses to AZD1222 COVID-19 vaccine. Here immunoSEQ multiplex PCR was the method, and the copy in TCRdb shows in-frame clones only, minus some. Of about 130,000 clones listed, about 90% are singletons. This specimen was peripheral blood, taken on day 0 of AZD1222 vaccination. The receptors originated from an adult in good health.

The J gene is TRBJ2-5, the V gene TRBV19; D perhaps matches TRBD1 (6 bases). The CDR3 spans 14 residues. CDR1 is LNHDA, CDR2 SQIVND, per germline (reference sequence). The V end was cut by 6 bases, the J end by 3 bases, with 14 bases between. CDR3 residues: CASRVDSWKETQYF. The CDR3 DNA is TGTGCCAGTAGGGTGGACAGCTGGAAAGAGACCCAGTACTTC.

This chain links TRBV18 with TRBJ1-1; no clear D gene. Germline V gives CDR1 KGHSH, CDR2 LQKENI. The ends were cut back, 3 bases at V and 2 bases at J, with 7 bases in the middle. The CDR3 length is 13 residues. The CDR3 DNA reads TGTGCCAGCTCACCTAGACAAAACACTGAAGCTTTCTTT. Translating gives CASSPRQNTEAFF.

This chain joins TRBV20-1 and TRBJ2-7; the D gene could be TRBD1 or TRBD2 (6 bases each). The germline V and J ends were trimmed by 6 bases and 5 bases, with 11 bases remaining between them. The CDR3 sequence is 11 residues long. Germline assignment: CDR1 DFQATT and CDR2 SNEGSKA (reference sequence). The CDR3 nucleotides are TGCAGTGCCCGGGGGCTGGACGAGCAGTACTTC. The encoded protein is CSARGLDEQYF.

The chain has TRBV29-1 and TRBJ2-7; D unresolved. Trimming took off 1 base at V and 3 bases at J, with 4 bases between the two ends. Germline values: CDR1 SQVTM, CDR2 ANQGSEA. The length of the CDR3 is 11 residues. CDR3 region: CSVEVNYEQYF. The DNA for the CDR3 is TGCAGCGTTGAAGTAAACTACGAGCAGTACTTC.

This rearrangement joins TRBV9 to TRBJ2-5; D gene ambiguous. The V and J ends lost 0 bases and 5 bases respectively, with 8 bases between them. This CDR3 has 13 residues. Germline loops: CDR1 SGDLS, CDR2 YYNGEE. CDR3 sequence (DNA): TGTGCCAGCAGCGTAGGGCGATCGGAGACCCAGTACTTC. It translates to CASSVGRSETQYF.

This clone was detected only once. The CDR3 DNA reads as TGTGCCAGTAGTACCCCCCGGTCGTTGATCCTGGGCTACACCTTC. The encoded protein is CASSTPRSLILGYTF. The chain has TRBV19 and TRBJ1-2; D gene unclear. V lost 4 bases to trimming and J lost 8 bases, with 20 bases between them. Germline CDR1 LNHDA, CDR2 SQIVND (reference sequence). This CDR3 region has 15 residues.

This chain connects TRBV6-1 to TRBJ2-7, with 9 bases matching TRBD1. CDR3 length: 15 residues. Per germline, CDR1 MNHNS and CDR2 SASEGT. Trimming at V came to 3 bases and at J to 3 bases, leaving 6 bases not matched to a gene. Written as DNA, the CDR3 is TGTGCCAGCAGTGAGTATTGGGACAGGGACTACGAGCAGTACTTC. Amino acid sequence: CASSEYWDRDYEQYF.

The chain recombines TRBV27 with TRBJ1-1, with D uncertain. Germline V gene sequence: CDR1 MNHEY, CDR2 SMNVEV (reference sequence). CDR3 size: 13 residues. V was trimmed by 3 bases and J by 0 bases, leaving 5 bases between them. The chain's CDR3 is CASSLVLNTEAFF. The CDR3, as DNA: TGTGCCAGCAGTTTGGTGCTGAACACTGAAGCTTTCTTT.

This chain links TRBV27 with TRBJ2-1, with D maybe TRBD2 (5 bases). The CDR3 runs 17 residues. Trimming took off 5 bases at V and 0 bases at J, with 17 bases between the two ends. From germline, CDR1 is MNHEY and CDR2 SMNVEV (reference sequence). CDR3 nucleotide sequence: TGTGCCAGCAGTATCCGCTGGACTGCGAGCTCCTACAATGAGCAGTTCTTC. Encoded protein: CASSIRWTASSYNEQFF.

In DNA, the CDR3 is TGTGCCAGCAGCTTACAGGGGCTGCCCTCTGGGGCCAACGTCCTGACTTTC. Protein sequence: CASSLQGLPSGANVLTF. The chain joins TRBV7-2 to TRBJ2-6; D might be TRBD1 (6 bases). This CDR3 comprises 17 residues. Trimming stripped 2 bases from V and 0 bases from J, with 11 bases between. Germline assignment: CDR1 SGHTA and CDR2 FQGNSA.

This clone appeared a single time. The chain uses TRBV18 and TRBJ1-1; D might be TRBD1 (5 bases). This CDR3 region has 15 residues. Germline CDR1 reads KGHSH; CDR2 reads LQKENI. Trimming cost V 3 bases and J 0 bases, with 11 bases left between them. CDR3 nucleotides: TGTGCCAGCTCACCCGGGGCGGAACTGAACACTGAAGCTTTCTTT. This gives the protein CASSPGAELNTEAFF.

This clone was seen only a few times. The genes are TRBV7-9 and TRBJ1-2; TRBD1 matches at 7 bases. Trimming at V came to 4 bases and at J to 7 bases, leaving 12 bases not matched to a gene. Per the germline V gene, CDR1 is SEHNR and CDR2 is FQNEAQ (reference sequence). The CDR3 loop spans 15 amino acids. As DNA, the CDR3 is TGTGCCAGCAGCTCCGATGGGGAGGGGGCTGGTGGCTACACCTTC. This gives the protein CASSSDGEGAGGYTF.

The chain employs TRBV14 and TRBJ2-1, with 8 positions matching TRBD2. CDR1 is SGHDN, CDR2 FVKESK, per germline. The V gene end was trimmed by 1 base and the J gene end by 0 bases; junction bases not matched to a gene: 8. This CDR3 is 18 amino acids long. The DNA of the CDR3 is TGTGCCAGCAGCCAAGGGGGTCTAGCGGGCAGCTCCTACAATGAGCAGTTCTTC. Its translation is CASSQGGLAGSSYNEQFF.

The CDR3 region is CASSLGPSNYGYTF. For the CDR3, the DNA is TGTGCCAGCAGCTTAGGGCCGTCTAACTATGGCTACACCTTC. This chain joins TRBV7-2 and TRBJ1-2; D gene ambiguous. Trimming took off 1 base at V and 0 bases at J, with 6 bases between the two ends. This CDR3 region has 14 residues. Per germline, CDR1 SGHTA and CDR2 FQGNSA.